Included here is one TCR beta chain sequence, with context. Antigen specificity is unknown. The table came from immunoSEQ multiplex PCR; TCRdb's copy has only in-frame clones and leaves some out. Seen here are under 150,000 clones, approximately 90% observed once, and the top ten hold approximately 0.17%. Germline V lookup: CDR1 LNHNV, CDR2 YYDKDF (reference sequence). V gave up 3 bases and J gave up 4 bases, with 23 bases separating them. The CDR3 has 18 amino acids. This record comes from a study of graft-versus-host responses after intestinal transplantation. Study-level background: In this cohort, recipients had multivisceral, liver-intestinal, or isolated intestinal transplants.

The V and J genes are TRBV15 and TRBJ2-3, with D unresolved. Sequences were derived from unstimulated CD4+ T cells sorted from spleen or lymph node cells, sampled before intestinal transplant. The TCR comes from a human donor who received an intestinal transplant. DNA for the CDR3: TGTGCCACCAGCAGGAACCTAATTTCTAGTTCCCGGGCAGATACGCAGTATTTT. Protein: CATSRNLISSSRADTQYF.